This T cell receptor beta chain is from a study of cytomegalovirus exposure and HLA in healthy donors (dated by TCRdb to about 2017). A note on the overall study: An earlier analysis of approximately 640 of the donors reported 250 to 300 Gb of sequence data and 117 million unique TCR beta sequences from about 200 million T cells. An early release that covered about 640 HLA-typed donors contained about 290 gigabases of sequencing data and about 93 million unique TCR sequences. The genetic ancestry cluster associated with self-reported Caucasian donors included roughly four fifths of the approximately 430 genotyped donors. The study was designed to test whether signatures of past pathogen exposure could be identified by cataloging public T cell receptors. The study used immunosequencing to profile the T cell repertoires of under 700 subjects and linked those repertoires to cytomegalovirus serostatus. A separate validation cohort of roughly 130 different subjects was used in addition to the 666-subject first cohort. To predict cytomegalovirus infection status, the study brought together high-throughput TCR immunosequencing, statistical association of individual TCRs with disease status, and machine learning. A later analysis re-analyzed previously published TCR beta repertoires from 650 to 800 donors and added high-resolution HLA genotyping to study TCR occurrence patterns. Rather than drawing on any new phenotypic data, the later analysis identified candidate immune exposures from TCR beta sequences and the way those sequences occurred across donors. An earlier analysis of approximately 580 of the donors used high-throughput TCR beta sequencing to judge whether each TCR beta V gene segment behaved as functional or pseudogenic. Donor age, sex, ethnicity and CMV serostatus were compiled alongside the repertoire data. In a later genetic analysis, genome-wide SNP genotypes for about 55% of the roughly 700 donors were used, and that subset was treated as a discovery cohort. All discovery cohort repertoires had been generated using a single sequencing platform. HLA typing covered class I and class II loci at four-digit resolution. The number of donors typed differed by locus, with about 629-630 for A, B, C, DRB1 and DQB1, roughly 520 for DQA1, 606 for DPA1, and roughly 450 for DPB1. Roughly 5 DR-DQ haplotypes were handled as single units for association and clustering, since linkage in the cohort was strong. On average, approximately 250,000 unique TCR beta nucleotide sequences were sequenced per donor among a few hundred genotyped donors of the cohort, with roughly 18% of those sequences being non-productive. The paper's findings and limits, for the study overall: Broadly in line with IMGT annotations, most TCR beta V segments showed up in productive rearrangements about 90% or about 30% of the time in an earlier analysis of 587 of the donors. Strong co-occurrence of HLA alleles, especially DR and DQ, made assigning TCR associations to individual alleles difficult. Because counts were too low, around 17 rarely observed V segments, including chromosome 9 orphons, were left out of the earlier analysis of 587 of the donors. Presence/absence analyses assumed roughly uniform sequencing depth across donors, an assumption that may not hold. In a later analysis, HLA-associated TCR beta chains were found to be more clonally expanded and to have lower generation probabilities than equally common non-associated chains. The authors suggested that the approach could potentially be generalized to other disease states and immunological phenotypes. In vitro tests confirmed that a few of the cytomegalovirus-associated TCR beta chains recognize cytomegalovirus antigens. Only TCR beta chains were sequenced in this cohort, and the absence of alpha or paired-chain data limited detectable features. Correlated functional status among segregating V segments might reflect linkage disequilibrium, but an unknown experimental factor could not be ruled out. Specific HLA alleles were associated with 15,000 to 20,000 TCR beta sequences at a false discovery rate of 0.05 in a later analysis. A later genetic analysis associated a missense DCLRE1C variant with V-gene and J-gene trimming of TCR beta chains, and an independent cohort replicated the association. Most TCR sequences were observed very rarely across donors, whereas some public TCRs were present in many individuals. A group of highly shared sequence variants was considered likely to be a technical artifact of the sequencing pipeline. A later analysis reported that several top co-occurrence clusters appeared linked to parvovirus B19, influenza, CMV and Epstein-Barr virus. In a later analysis, most CMV-associated TCR beta chains were found to appear HLA-restricted, with HLA associations seemingly driven largely by CMV exposure. A further reported finding was that TCR beta sequences accurately predicted the HLA-A and HLA-B alleles for most subjects in the first cohort. Some IMGT-functional V segments, including TRBV6-2 and TRBV6-3, could not be distinguished by the 87-base-pair reads and were therefore excluded. The only immune exposure information available for the cohort was CMV serostatus. In the study, about 150 TCR beta chains were listed as associated with cytomegalovirus. A later genetic analysis reported fewer N-insertions in productive TCRs among donors in an Asian-associated ancestry cluster than the approximately 670-donor mean. Because some donors lacked HLA typing at each locus, the association tests relied only on the typed subset. In a later analysis, TCR association rates were found to vary across HLA loci, with the most associated TCRs seen for DRB1 alleles and the fewest for HLA-C alleles. The classifier was reported to diagnose cytomegalovirus status with high specificity and sensitivity in both the original cohort and the validation cohort.

From V the trimming removes 3 bases and from J it removes 0 bases, while the gene matches leave 4 bases of the junction unaccounted for. The CDR3 starts with the cysteine, ends with the phenylalanine, and has 15 residues. The CDR3 DNA has 45 bases and is translated from base 1. For CDR1 and CDR2, the germline V gene lists SGHRS and YFSETQ. Worth noting for this clone: This clone's antigen is unknown. No much larger clonotype is one base removed from it; base qualities were not supplied.

The cohort consisted of 600 to 750 healthy bone marrow donors. All cohort members were sampled while nominally healthy, although unrecorded immune exposures were likely present. The donor tested CMV seropositive and was one of the 289 seropositive cohort members. Each donor provided a peripheral blood sample, and peripheral blood mononuclear cells were used for TCR beta sequencing. Genomic DNA was extracted from the blood cell samples with the Qiagen DNeasy Blood Extraction Kit. The library relied on the immunoSEQ multiplex PCR assay. The multiplex PCR relied on a mix of 60 forward primers for TCR Vbeta segments and 13 reverse primers for TCR Jbeta segments. Amplification of the CDR3 region of rearranged TCR beta genes was performed with a multiplex PCR assay on genomic DNA. Amplified TCR beta libraries were sequenced as 87-base-pair reads on the Illumina HiSeq System. As for the authors' bioinformatics: A later analysis counted about 82 million unique TCR beta chains across the 550 to 800 repertoires, and around 9.9 million of these chains were shared by at least two donors. To remove PCR and sequencing errors, raw reads were error-corrected and collapsed into unique sequences using a nearest-neighbor algorithm that merged closely related sequences. Alignment of CDR3 sequences to IMGT reference sequences was used to assign V, D and J gene segments. Each retained sequence needed at least a six-nucleotide match to both a V gene segment and a J gene segment. Rearrangements were classified as productive when the CDR3 lacked stop codons and remained in frame with V and J, and all other rearrangements were classified as non-productive. CDR3 was defined according to IMGT convention as the region running from the second conserved V-encoded cysteine to the conserved J-encoded phenylalanine. The earlier analysis of 500 to 750 of the donors excluded any sequence lacking an unambiguous match to a single V gene segment. An earlier analysis of a few hundred of the donors called V segments functional above 56.7% productive rearrangements and segregating when the between-donor standard deviation exceeded 5%. A statistical classification framework was built for diagnosing cytomegalovirus status from the catalog of TCR beta chain sequences. In a later analysis, V and J genes were assigned by comparing TCR nucleotide sequences against IMGT/GENE-DB human TR gene sequences. In a later analysis, CDR3 sequences and most-parsimonious VDJ recombination scenarios were assigned using the TCRdist pipeline. A later analysis defined each TCR beta chain by its CDR3 amino acid sequence plus V-gene family, and excluded reads lacking a unique V-gene family. As a way to deal with suspected cross-contamination and a sequencing artifact, a later analysis dropped hundreds of nucleotide sequences that were highly shared and had low generation probability. In a later analysis, a clonal expansion index was calculated for each public chain from normalized within-repertoire ranks of inferred template counts. Generation probabilities in a later analysis came from a VDJ recombination model fitted to out-of-frame rearrangements, and those results were checked against IGoR. A later analysis scored TCR-TCR, TCR-HLA and TCR-CMV co-occurrence with hypergeometric tests, applying a repertoire-size bias correction to TCR pairs. To estimate false discovery rates, a later analysis permuted the HLA or CMV assignments 20 times. In a later analysis, co-occurring TCRs were grouped using DBSCAN, and TCRdist sequence similarity was added for clustering within HLA-allele-positive subsets. Co-occurrence clustering excluded repertoires with fewer than 30,000 or more than 120,000 public chains, plus five with anomalous nucleotide sharing. This is the immuneACCESS table as TCRdb keeps it, with only in-frame sequences that have V and J called. A part of the clones is gone; compared with another copy, unresolved V genes explain less than half, and the rest is unexplained. Clone size and the V and J calls come from that table; the DNA yielded D and trimming. Counted in this sample were 150,000 to 200,000 clones; roughly 85% of them appeared once. Approximately 4.7% of the sample comes from the top ten.

Sequenced sample: PBMCs. The rearrangement joined TRBV5-1 to TRBJ2-7; TRBD1 fits 9 bases in the junction. The TCR was taken from a woman in her twenties or thirties in good health and CMV-seropositive. CDR3 reads: CASSSGQGSSYEQYF. The nucleotide sequence reads as follows: TGCGCCAGCAGCTCTGGACAGGGGAGCTCCTACGAGCAGTACTTC. With the rest looked up from the reference TRBV5-1 and TRBJ2-7 genes rather than sequenced, the full variable domain is KAGVTQTPRYLIKTRGQQVTLSCSPISGHRSVSWYQQTPGQGLQFLFEYFSETQRNKGNFPGRFSGRQFSNSRSEMNVSTLELGDSALYLCASSSGQGSSYEQYFGPGTRLTVT.